This TCR beta chain stems from a study of tumor-infiltrating lymphocytes in primary liver carcinoma. A constant-region primer served to make TCR beta cDNA from about 0.45 ug total RNA. Three-round nested multiplex PCR performed with slightly modified ARM-PCR produced the TCR beta libraries. Two initial PCR rounds of approximately 10 cycles each paired TRBV1-TRBV30 forward primers with a C-beta reverse primer. A single record per CDR3 protein comes from TCRdb applying MiXCR to the multiplex PCR reads. This sample carries 100,000 or so distinct CDR3 sequences, more than 65% of them seen once, and the ten largest clones take 7.5% to 10%. Bulk tissue was left unsorted, and RNA and DNA were co-extracted from 20-30 mg of it. CDR3 length: 15 amino acids. V lost 5 bases to trimming and J lost 5 bases, with 16 bases between them. The V gene's germline CDR1 is SGHTA and CDR2 FQGTGA.

The sequenced sample consisted of liver tumor tissue from sampling region 5. Subset defined: tumor region T5, tumor centre. The TCR originated in a woman aged 55-70 years with primary liver carcinoma and hepatitis B virus infection. The chain has TRBV7-3 and TRBJ2-1, with D maybe TRBD1 (5 bases). CDR3 in amino acids: CASSQTVPPHNEQFF. The CDR3, as DNA: TGTGCCAGCAGCCAGACAGTCCCCCCACACAATGAGCAGTTCTTC.